This T cell receptor beta chain appears in the sequencing data of a study of blood T cell repertoires in COVID-19. Study as a whole: The cDNA or gDNA used as material had been derived from T cells, B-cell-depleted T cells, or PBMCs.

This CDR3 is 15 amino acids long. Looked up from germline, CDR1 is MGHRA and CDR2 is YSYEKL. The V and J ends lost 4 bases and 4 bases, in that order; junction bases with no gene match: 9. Original data processing: Reference gene primer amplification in the assay estimated nucleated cell counts. Assay: immunoSEQ multiplex PCR; the TCRdb copy retains only in-frame clones and omits some. D and trimming were read from the DNA, whereas the V and J calls and clone size are those reported in that table. This sample has about 42,000 clones; around 76% occur once, and the top ten carry about 28%. This clone appeared once.

The chain uses TRBV4-1 and TRBJ1-2; 7 nucleotides agree with TRBD1. Material: peripheral blood. This receptor was obtained from a man older than 75 with acute or convalescent COVID-19. DNA of the CDR3: TGCGCCAGCAGCCGAACGACAGGGTATATCTATGGCTACACCTTC. Protein sequence: CASSRTTGYIYGYTF.